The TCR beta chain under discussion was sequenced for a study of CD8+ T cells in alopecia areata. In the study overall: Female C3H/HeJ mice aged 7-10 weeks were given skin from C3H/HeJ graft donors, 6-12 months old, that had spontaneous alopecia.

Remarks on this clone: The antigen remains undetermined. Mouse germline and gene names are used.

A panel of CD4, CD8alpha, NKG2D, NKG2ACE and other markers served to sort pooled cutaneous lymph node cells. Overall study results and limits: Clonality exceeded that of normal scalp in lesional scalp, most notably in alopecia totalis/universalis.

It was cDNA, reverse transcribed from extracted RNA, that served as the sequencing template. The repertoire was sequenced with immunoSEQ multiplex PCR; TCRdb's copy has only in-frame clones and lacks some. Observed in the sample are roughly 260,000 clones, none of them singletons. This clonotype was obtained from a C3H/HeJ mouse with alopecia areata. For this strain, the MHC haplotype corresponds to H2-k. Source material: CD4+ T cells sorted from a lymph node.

The sequenced CDR3 bases are TGTGCCAGCGGTGATGCATTGGGCTGGGCTTATGCT. This translates into CASGDALGWAYA. The whole CDR3 protein reads CASGDALGWAYAEQFF. The rearrangement joins TRBV13-2 to TRBJ2-1; tentatively, D is TRBD2 (5 bases). The read falls 4 residues short of the CDR3 end, and the missing part is taken from the germline J gene. CDR1 and CDR2 (germline): NNHNN, SYGAGS (reference sequence). This CDR3 spans 16 amino acids. With 0 bases removed from V and 4 bases from J, the gap between germline ends came to 14 bases.